The text below deals with one T cell receptor (beta chain). A read error may produce the germline difference seen at one junction end. TCRdb's copy holds only in-frame clones and misses some; the assay was immunoSEQ multiplex PCR. There are 35,000 to 55,000 clones in the sample; 80% to 90% occur only once, and approximately 10% lies in the top ten. This record comes from a study of control samples from healthy donors and cancer patients. The CDR3 totals 13 residues. Germline CDR1 KGHSH, CDR2 LQKENI. The genes are TRBV18 and TRBJ1-2; 7 bases fit TRBD1. Sequenced material: PBMCs. The sequence derives from a woman aged 60-70 years with lung cancer. This CDR3 is CASSPQGNYGYTF. CDR3 DNA sequence: TGTGCCAGCTCTCCACAGGGGAACTATGGCTACACCTTC.